Described below is a single T cell receptor beta chain sequence and its context. It has no known antigen specificity. Per-base qualities were not stored, and no clone one base away is much larger. The V and J ends are trimmed by 0 bases and 1 base, leaving 7 bases between them. Looking up the germline V gene yields CDR1 MRHNA and CDR2 SNTAGT. Reading from cysteine to phenylalanine, the CDR3 counts 15 amino acids. Left in the record is the CDR3 DNA by itself, 45 bases read in frame from the first base. The data originate from a study of T cell changes during pregnancy in multiple sclerosis (dated by TCRdb to the late 2010s). Regarding the study in general: The study examined how the T cell repertoire changed over the course of pregnancy in women with multiple sclerosis.

Library preparation was by the immunoSEQ multiplex PCR assay. Here the immuneACCESS table is served through TCRdb, limited to in-frame sequences with V and J called. Missing clones are a known gap in these copies; in checked studies unresolved V genes cover under half, and the rest lacks a known reason. The sample contains around 16,000 clones, 65% to 90% of them found a single time. Roughly 17% of the sample is held by the ten biggest clonotypes. Specimen: CD8+ T cells from peripheral blood mononuclear cells, collected after pregnancy. The rearrangement joined TRBV6-4 to TRBJ2-1; a tentative D call is TRBD2 (5 bases match). The origin of this receptor is a female donor in good health, enrolled as a control in a pregnancy study. The base sequence is TGTGCCAGCAGTGACTCGACGGGATCCTACAATGAGCAGTTCTTC. Its translation is CASSDSTGSYNEQFF.